The T cell receptor (beta chain) under discussion was sequenced for a study of blood T cell repertoires in COVID-19. On the study more broadly: Italy, Spain and the United States were the sources of the convalescent and acute COVID-19 samples.

Trimming took 1 base from V and 2 from J, leaving 8 bases between them. The CDR3 is 14 amino acids. Germline CDR1 reads SNHLY; CDR2 reads FYNNEI. How the authors handled the data: Estimated nucleated cell counts came from reference gene primer amplification. Produced via immunoSEQ multiplex PCR; TCRdb's table is partial and in-frame only. The V and J calls and clone size are taken from that table; D and trimming were inferred from the DNA. The sample lists 140,000 to 150,000 clones; 85% to 90% were seen once. The sequence was obtained from a man aged 50-59 years who had recovered from COVID-19. The genes are TRBV2 and TRBJ1-2; D remains unclear. The specimen was peripheral blood. In DNA, the CDR3 is TGTGCCAGCAGTGAAGGCTTGACAAACTATGGCTACACCTTC. It specifies CASSEGLTNYGYTF.